The rows below give T cell receptor beta chains drawn from one sample of a study of T-cell reconstitution after alpha-beta-depleted transplantation in children. Each CDR3 protein is one row after TCRdb ran MiXCR on the PCR reads. The table records just under 550,000 distinct CDR3 sequences, 18% of them present only once. The material sequenced was PBMCs from the stem cell graft donor, taken from the stem cell graft. These receptors were taken from a human donor who donated a stem cell graft to a child with acute lymphoblastic leukemia. Each CDR3 is given with its conserved first and last residue. The D gene is left open where the match is weak. Rows may omit the clone size; those that give it use once, few, many or a size class.

cdr3_aa cdr3_nt d_call clone_size j_call v_call
CASSPPGLAGSNEQFF TGTGCCAGCAGTCCTCCGGGACTAGCGGGTAGTAATGAGCAGTTCTTC TRBD2 - TRBJ2-1 TRBV12-3/TRBV12-4
CASSPSGLGYEQYF TGTGCCAGCAGCCCATCGGGACTAGGCTACGAGCAGTACTTC TRBD2 - TRBJ2-7 TRBV7-8
CASSYLTGSNTEAFF TGTGCCAGCAGCTATTTGACAGGGTCGAACACTGAAGCTTTCTTT TRBD1 - TRBJ1-1 TRBV5-6
CASSQIGQKQETQYF TGCGCCAGCAGCCAAATTGGCCAGAAACAAGAGACCCAGTACTTC - - TRBJ2-5 TRBV4-1
CASSPSRDYNEQFF TGCGCCAGCAGTCCCTCGAGGGATTACAATGAGCAGTTCTTC - few TRBJ2-1 TRBV4-1
CASSRTSGSYTGELFF TGTGCCAGCAGTCGAACTAGCGGGAGCTATACCGGGGAGCTGTTTTTT TRBD2 few TRBJ2-2 TRBV7-2
CASSPEGTYGYTF TGCGCCAGCAGCCCGGAGGGGACCTATGGCTACACCTTC - - TRBJ1-2 TRBV5-1
CATSAHPGQGIYNEQFF TGTGCCACCAGTGCCCACCCGGGACAGGGGATTTACAATGAGCAGTTCTTC TRBD1 - TRBJ2-1 TRBV24-1
CASSVEASGRPLSYEQYF TGTGCCAGCAGCGTAGAGGCTAGCGGGAGGCCCCTCTCCTACGAGCAGTACTTC TRBD2 - TRBJ2-7 TRBV9
CASSFRQGARQETQYF TGTGCCAGCAGCTTCCGACAGGGGGCAAGGCAAGAGACCCAGTACTTC TRBD1 - TRBJ2-5 TRBV7-9
CATSRDLSFGDQNTEAFF TGTGCCACCAGCAGAGATCTCTCTTTTGGGGACCAGAACACTGAAGCTTTCTTT - - TRBJ1-1 TRBV15
CASSSGTGMNTEAFF TGCGCCAGCAGCTCTGGGACGGGGATGAACACTGAAGCTTTCTTT - few TRBJ1-1 TRBV5-1
CASSPDLRPQETQYF TGTGCCAGCTCACCGGACTTAAGGCCACAAGAGACCCAGTACTTC - - TRBJ2-5 TRBV18
CASSRGLANTDTQYF TGCGCCAGCAGCCGGGGACTCGCAAACACAGATACGCAGTATTTT - few TRBJ2-3 TRBV4-1
CASTSERYEQYF TGTGCCAGCACCTCAGAGAGGTACGAGCAGTACTTC - - TRBJ2-7 TRBV3-1
CASSHRGYTGELFF TGTGCCAGCAGCCACAGGGGTTACACCGGGGAGCTGTTTTTT - few TRBJ2-2 TRBV3-1
CSARDRRPEDTQYF TGCAGTGCTAGAGATAGGAGGCCGGAAGATACGCAGTATTTT - - TRBJ2-3 TRBV20-1
CASVKTSGRTGELFF TGTGCTAGTGTAAAGACTAGCGGGAGGACCGGGGAGCTGTTTTTT TRBD2 few TRBJ2-2 TRBV12-5
CASSDLSGGYEQFF TGCGCCAGCAGCGATCTTAGCGGGGGCTATGAGCAGTTCTTC TRBD2 - TRBJ2-1 TRBV5-1
CATTTGNTEAFF TGTGCTACTACAACAGGGAACACTGAAGCTTTCTTT - - TRBJ1-1 TRBV19
CASSISKYEQYF TGTGCCAGCAGTATTAGCAAGTACGAGCAGTACTTC - - TRBJ2-7 TRBV12-3/TRBV12-4
CASSLLTGTEAFF TGCGCCAGCAGCCTTCTGACAGGGACTGAAGCTTTCTTT TRBD1 few TRBJ1-1 TRBV5-1
CASSLDGQPAAEKLFF TGCGCCAGCAGCTTGGATGGACAACCCGCCGCCGAAAAACTGTTTTTT - few TRBJ1-4 TRBV5-1
CASSGRWEGSKNIQYF TGCGCCAGCAGCGGGCGTTGGGAAGGGTCTAAAAACATTCAGTACTTC - few TRBJ2-4 TRBV5-1
CASSIDRRKEKLFF TGTGCCAGTAGTATTGACAGGAGGAAAGAAAAACTGTTTTTT - - TRBJ1-4 TRBV19
CASSSRPGLAGGPHEQYF TGTGCCAGTAGTTCCAGACCGGGACTAGCGGGAGGGCCTCACGAGCAGTACTTC TRBD2 - TRBJ2-7 TRBV19
CASSSTSGSTTQYF TGTGCCAGCAGTTCCACTAGCGGGAGTACTACGCAGTATTTT TRBD2 - TRBJ2-3 TRBV6-5
CASSYSEQGNYGYTF TGTGCCAGCAGTTACTCAGAACAGGGGAACTATGGCTACACCTTC TRBD1 few TRBJ1-2 TRBV6-2/TRBV6-3
CASSLKRLYQETQYF TGCGCCAGCAGCTTAAAGCGATTGTACCAAGAGACCCAGTACTTC - few TRBJ2-5 TRBV5-1
CASSLAGISGSDETQYF TGCGCCAGCAGCTTGGCCGGTATTAGCGGGAGTGATGAGACCCAGTACTTC TRBD2 - TRBJ2-5 TRBV5-1
CASSQQGSNSPLHF TGTGCCAGCAGCCAACAGGGGTCCAATTCACCCCTCCACTTT TRBD1 - TRBJ1-6 TRBV7-3
CASSQEERPDTQYF TGTGCCAGCAGCCAAGAGGAGAGGCCAGATACGCAGTATTTT - few TRBJ2-3 TRBV3-1
CASSPPMGVPDTGELFF TGTGCCAGCAGCCCCCCTATGGGAGTCCCCGACACCGGGGAGCTGTTTTTT - - TRBJ2-2 TRBV5-5
CASSSSGQAANYGYTF TGTGCCAGCAGCTCGTCGGGACAAGCAGCTAACTATGGCTACACCTTC - - TRBJ1-2 TRBV7-9
CASSLDRGNGYTF TGTGCCAGCAGCTTGGACAGGGGGAATGGCTACACCTTC TRBD1 many TRBJ1-2 TRBV7-9
CASSLQGGGTGELFF TGTGCCAGCAGCCTCCAGGGCGGGGGCACCGGGGAGCTGTTTTTT TRBD2 - TRBJ2-2 TRBV3-1
CATSRDWETQYF TGTGCCACCAGCAGAGATTGGGAGACCCAGTACTTC - - TRBJ2-5 TRBV15
CASSTRTGARLGYTF TGTGCCAGCAGTACCCGGACAGGGGCTCGTCTTGGCTACACCTTC TRBD1 - TRBJ1-2 TRBV12-3/TRBV12-4
CASSLALIGGPRSTDTQYF TGTGCCAGCAGCTTAGCGCTTATTGGAGGACCTAGATCGACAGATACGCAGTATTTT - - TRBJ2-3 TRBV11-1
CASSRGRGTSGGSYEQYF TGCGCCAGCAGCAGGGGGCGAGGGACTAGCGGGGGCTCCTACGAGCAGTACTTC TRBD2 - TRBJ2-7 TRBV4-1
CASSVESIPGELFF TGTGCCAGCAGCGTAGAGAGTATACCCGGGGAGCTGTTTTTT - few TRBJ2-2 TRBV9
CASSSTPGQVNQPQHF TGTGCCAGCAGTTCAACCCCGGGACAGGTGAATCAGCCCCAGCATTTT TRBD1 few TRBJ1-5 TRBV6-5